This TCR beta chain was recovered during a study of blood T cell repertoires in COVID-19. The CDR3 has 15 residues. Germline V gene lookup returns CDR1 SNHLY and CDR2 FYNNEI. Trimming removed 4 bases at V and 0 bases at J, with 11 bases between. Method: immunoSEQ multiplex PCR; TCRdb's copy keeps in-frame clones and lacks some. Here the sample spans 250,000 to 350,000 clones, roughly 89% being singletons. The TCR sequence derives from a woman aged 35 to 49 who had recovered from COVID-19. The chain employs TRBV2 and TRBJ2-3; possible D gene TRBD1, 5 bases. The specimen sequenced was peripheral blood. CDR3 residues: CASSADRISTDTQYF. CDR3 sequence (DNA): TGTGCCAGCAGTGCCGACAGAATCAGCACAGATACGCAGTATTTT.